This TCR beta chain was sequenced during a study of CD4 T cells in relation to SARS-CoV-2 and coronaviruses. The wider study: No peptide or an HIV-1 Nef peptide pool served as negative control.

Before the COVID-19 pandemic, during about 2011-2018, CD4+ T cells were taken from unexposed donors. Isolation of CD4+ T cells took place after approximately 11 days in culture. Germline V gives CDR1 SNHLY, CDR2 FYNNEI. The CDR3 is 14 residues long. The ends lost 1 base at V and 5 bases at J; junction bases unmatched: 2. Using immunoSEQ multiplex PCR, the repertoire was profiled, and TCRdb retains in-frame clones only, with some absent. The repertoire holds roughly 30,000 clones, with nearly 80% as singletons. Concerning this clone: The antigen is unknown.

The sequenced sample consisted of CD4+ T cells from PBMCs, cultured in vitro. The TCR comes from a human donor in good health. This chain uses TRBV2 with TRBJ2-7, with TRBD2 identical over 10 bases. CDR3 DNA: TGTGCCAGCAGTGAAGGTCTAGCGGGAGACGAGCAGTACTTC. It encodes CASSEGLAGDEQYF.